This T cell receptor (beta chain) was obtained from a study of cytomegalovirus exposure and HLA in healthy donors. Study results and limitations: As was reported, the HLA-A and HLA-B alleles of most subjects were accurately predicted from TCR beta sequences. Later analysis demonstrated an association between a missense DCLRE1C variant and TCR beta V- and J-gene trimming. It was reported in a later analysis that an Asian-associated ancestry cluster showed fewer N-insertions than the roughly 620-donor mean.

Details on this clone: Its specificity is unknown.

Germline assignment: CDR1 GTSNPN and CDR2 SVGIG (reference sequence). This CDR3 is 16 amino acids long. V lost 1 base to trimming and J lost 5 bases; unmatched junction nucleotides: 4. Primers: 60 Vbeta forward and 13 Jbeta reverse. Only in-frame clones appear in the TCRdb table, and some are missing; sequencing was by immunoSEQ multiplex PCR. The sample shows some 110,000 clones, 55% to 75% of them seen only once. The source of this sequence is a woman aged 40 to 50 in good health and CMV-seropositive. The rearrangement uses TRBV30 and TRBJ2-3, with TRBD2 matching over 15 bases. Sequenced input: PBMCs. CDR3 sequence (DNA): TGTGCCTGGAGTGGGGGACTAGCGGGAGGTGAAGATACGCAGTATTTT. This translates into CAWSGGLAGGEDTQYF.